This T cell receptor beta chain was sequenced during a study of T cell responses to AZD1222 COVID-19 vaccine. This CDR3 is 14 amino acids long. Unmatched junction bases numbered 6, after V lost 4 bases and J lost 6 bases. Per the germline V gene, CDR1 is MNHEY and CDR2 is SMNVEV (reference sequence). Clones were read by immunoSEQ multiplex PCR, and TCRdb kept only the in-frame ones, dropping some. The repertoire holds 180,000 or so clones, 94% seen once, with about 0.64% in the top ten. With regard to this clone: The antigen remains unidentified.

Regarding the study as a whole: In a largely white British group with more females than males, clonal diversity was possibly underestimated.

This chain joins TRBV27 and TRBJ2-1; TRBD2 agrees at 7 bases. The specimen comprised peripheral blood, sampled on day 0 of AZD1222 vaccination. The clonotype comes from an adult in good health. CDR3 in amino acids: CASSSIGGSNEQFF. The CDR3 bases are TGTGCCAGCAGTTCAATCGGGGGGTCCAATGAGCAGTTCTTC.